The subject of this entry is one T cell receptor (beta chain). Its antigen is unidentified. Unique molecular identifiers were built into the TCR beta cDNA libraries. Starting from about 0.98 to 11 million T cells, the study yielded 460,000 or so cDNA molecules. TCRdb passed the PCR reads through MiXCR, listing each CDR3 protein once. The sample includes a few hundred thousand distinct CDR3 sequences, less than 35% seen only once; the top ten take about an eighth. V was cut by 3 bases and J by 7 bases, with 7 bases left in between. The CDR3 spans 12 residues. The data stem from a study of post-analysis software for immune sequencing data. Findings and caveats of the study: Among four or five TRBV segments more frequent in patients than controls were TRBV5-6, TRBV5-1 and TRBV20-1.

The chain uses TRBV12-3 or TRBV12-4 and TRBJ1-5, with unresolved D. The sequenced sample was blood. The TCR comes from a girl between 5 and 17 years old with multiple sclerosis. The CDR3 bases are TGTGCCAGCAGTTTGTCGGCCCAGCCCCAGCATTTT. It is translated as CASSLSAQPQHF.